The 2 T cell receptor beta chains below all came from one sample that was sequenced in a study of blood T cells in healthy people across ages. Next came a second PCR, run for about 7 to 12 cycles, which used a sample-barcoded 5' primer along with a J-beta primer mix. TCRdb reanalysed the 5' RACE reads using MiXCR and keeps one entry per CDR3 protein. The sample has about 640,000 distinct CDR3 sequences; roughly 58% are singletons. Sequencing was done on a sample of blood. Receptors originate from a man between 60 and 75 years old in good health.

This clonotype was detected a few times. The chain joins TRBV10-2 to TRBJ2-6, with TRBD2 as a possible D gene (5 bases). CDR3 size: 16 residues. CDR1 and CDR2 (germline): WSHSY, SAAADI. Trimming stripped 0 bases from V and 0 bases from J, with 6 bases between. The CDR3 region has the DNA TGCGCCAGCAGTGAGTCAACTAGCTCTGGGGCCAACGTCCTGACTTTC. Translated, it gives CASSESTSSGANVLTF.

The chain recombines TRBV20-1 with TRBJ2-3, with no clear D. The CDR3 loop spans 14 amino acids. Germline V lookup: CDR1 DFQATT, CDR2 SNEGSKA (reference sequence). Deletions cut 5 bases from V and 0 bases from J, with 12 bases between. The DNA for the CDR3 is TGCAGTGCTTCTATGGACGATAGCACAGATACGCAGTATTTT. Translated: CSASMDDSTDTQYF.